Listed below are T cell receptor beta chains from one sample, sequenced in a study of human T cells and chemical hapten exposure. TCRdb fed the RACE reads into MiXCR, producing one record per CDR3 protein. The sample shows a few hundred thousand distinct CDR3 sequences, 4.8% of them seen only once. This material consisted of whole blood, taken in connection with sensitization to the hapten diphenylcyclopropenone (DPC). These receptors were collected from a woman aged 50 to 65 with alopecia areata. Some clones in this sample may be carry-over from other donors' samples. CDR3s include the opening cysteine and the closing phenylalanine or tryptophan. D genes are given only for firm matches. Clone size, where shown, is once, few, many, or a class for clones that have expanded.

. | TRBJ1-6 | many | TRBV7-2 | TGTGCCAGCAGCTTAGCAACTCAGACGAATTCACCCCTCCACTTT | CASSLATQTNSPLHF
. | TRBJ1-2 | many | TRBV18 | TGTGCCAGCTCACCATCCGTCTCTAACTATGGCTACACCTTC | CASSPSVSNYGYTF
. | TRBJ1-6 | many | TRBV7-9 | TGTGCCAGCAGCTTTGGGGATTCACCCCTCCACTTT | CASSFGDSPLHF
TRBD2 | TRBJ2-3 | many | TRBV12-3/TRBV12-4 | TGTGCCAGCAGTTTTGGTAGCGGGAGGCCTAGCACAGATACGCAGTATTTT | CASSFGSGRPSTDTQYF
TRBD1 | TRBJ2-7 | . | TRBV7-9 | TGTGCCAGCAGCTTAGTACCGCAGGGGGCCATGGACGAGCAGTACTTC | CASSLVPQGAMDEQYF
. | TRBJ1-1 | . | TRBV4-3 | TGCGCCAGCAGCCAAGAGGAGGGGATCTCAGCTGAAGCTTTCTTT | CASSQEEGISAEAFF
TRBD2 | TRBJ2-3 | many | TRBV6-1 | TGTGCCAGCAGTGAAGGTAGCGGGGGACAAGATACGCAGTATTTT | CASSEGSGGQDTQYF
. | TRBJ1-5 | many | TRBV21-1 | TGTGCCAGCAGCAAAAAGCAGGCGTTCCCCGATCAGCCCCAGCATTTT | CASSKKQAFPDQPQHF
TRBD1 | TRBJ1-1 | . | TRBV28 | TGTGCCAGCAGCCAGGGACAGGGGTGGACTGAAGCTTTCTTT | CASSQGQGWTEAFF
. | TRBJ2-3 | . | TRBV29-1 | TGCAGCGCCCCGAACCACACAGATACGCAGTATTTT | CSAPNHTDTQYF
. | TRBJ2-3 | . | TRBV2 | TGTGCCAGCATTCTAGGGACGGGCACAGATACGCAGTATTTT | CASILGTGTDTQYF
TRBD1 | TRBJ1-2 | many | TRBV4-1 | TGCGCCAGCAGGCCTACAGGGGCCTATGGCTACACCTTC | CASRPTGAYGYTF
. | TRBJ2-1 | few | TRBV7-2 | TGTGCCAGCAGCTTAGCCTACGACAATGAGCAGTTCTTC | CASSLAYDNEQFF
TRBD1 | TRBJ1-1 | many | TRBV29-1 | TGCAGCGATGGGACAGTGAACACTGAAGCTTTCTTT | CSDGTVNTEAFF
. | TRBJ1-1 | many | TRBV7-2 | TGTGCCAGCACCCCTACGGGACTCACGAACACTGAAGCTTTCTTT | CASTPTGLTNTEAFF
. | TRBJ1-1 | . | TRBV25-1 | TGTGCCAGCAGAGGGGGACCTTTGGGGACTGAAGCTTTCTTT | CASRGGPLGTEAFF
. | TRBJ2-7 | many | TRBV3-1 | TGTGCCAGCAGCCAAGCACCGGGACCCACCTACGAGCAGTACTTC | CASSQAPGPTYEQYF
. | TRBJ1-1 | many | TRBV4-1 | TGCGCCAGCAGCCGACCCGCGATGGGGCCTACTGAAGCTTTCTTT | CASSRPAMGPTEAFF
. | TRBJ2-3 | many | TRBV10-2 | TGCGCCAGCAGTGTAGAGCCTAGCACAGATACGCAGTATTTT | CASSVEPSTDTQYF
. | TRBJ2-3 | . | TRBV2 | TGTGCCAGCATTAGGCCCGGAGGGGGCACCTCTAGCACAGATACGCAGTATTTT | CASIRPGGGTSSTDTQYF
. | TRBJ1-3 | many | TRBV11-2 | TGTGCCAGCAGCCCCGGGGCATTTACCGGAAACACCATATATTTT | CASSPGAFTGNTIYF
TRBD1 | TRBJ2-7 | . | TRBV10-3 | TGTGCCATCAGCCATGACAGGGGGCTCACCTACGAGCAGTACTTC | CAISHDRGLTYEQYF
. | TRBJ2-7 | many | TRBV6-6 | TGTGCCAGCAGCCCGCCGAGGAGGGGGGAGCGCTACGAGCAGTACTTC | CASSPPRRGERYEQYF
TRBD2 | TRBJ2-7 | . | TRBV20-1 | TGCAGTGCTAGCCCTCCCCTAGCGGGTTCCTACGAGCAGTACTTC | CSASPPLAGSYEQYF
. | TRBJ2-2 | many | TRBV5-1 | TGCGCCAGCAGCTTGGCCGGGACGCGGAACACCGGGGAGCTGTTTTTT | CASSLAGTRNTGELFF
. | TRBJ2-5 | many | TRBV6-5 | TGTGCCACCCGGGACAGCGGGGAGACCCAGTACTTC | CATRDSGETQYF
TRBD2 | TRBJ2-1 | many | TRBV4-3 | TGCGCCAGCAGCCGGCTGACTAGCGGGAGTTCAGACTACAATGAGCAGTTCTTC | CASSRLTSGSSDYNEQFF
. | TRBJ1-1 | . | TRBV5-1 | TGCGCCAGCAGCTCTCAGACAGGGAACACTGAAGCTTTCTTT | CASSSQTGNTEAFF
TRBD2 | TRBJ2-5 | few | TRBV5-1 | TGCGCCAGCAGCCCCGGGGTAGCGGGGGCGAACTCCCAAGAGACCCAGTACTTC | CASSPGVAGANSQETQYF
. | TRBJ1-1 | many | TRBV7-3 | TGTGCCAGCAGCTTAGGGCAGAGGGGGACTGAAGCTTTCTTT | CASSLGQRGTEAFF
. | TRBJ1-2 | . | TRBV3-1 | TGTGCCAGCAGCCAAGCTTTTTTGGGGGGCGCCAATGGCTACACCTTC | CASSQAFLGGANGYTF
. | TRBJ1-2 | many | TRBV30 | TGTGCCTGGAGTGTTAGATATGGCTACACCTTC | CAWSVRYGYTF
. | TRBJ2-7 | few | TRBV6-5 | TGTGCCAGCAGGGCCGGGGGCGGCTCCTACGAGCAGTACTTC | CASRAGGGSYEQYF
TRBD1 | TRBJ1-3 | . | TRBV6-5 | TGTGCCAGCAGTCCCCCCGGGACAGCTGGAAACACCATATATTTT | CASSPPGTAGNTIYF
. | TRBJ1-6 | few | TRBV9 | TGTGCCAGCAGCGTAGAGGCAGGAGACTCACCCCTCCACTTT | CASSVEAGDSPLHF
. | TRBJ2-7 | few | TRBV13 | TGTGCCAGCAGCTGGGGTAGGGCCGACTACGAGCAGTACTTC | CASSWGRADYEQYF
. | TRBJ2-7 | many | TRBV7-8 | TGTGCCAGCAGCTCCAACGCGGACAGAAGATCCTACGAGCAGTACTTC | CASSSNADRRSYEQYF
TRBD1 | TRBJ2-7 | few | TRBV6-5 | TGTGCCAGCAGTTCGGGGACAGGGGCCACCTACGAGCAGTACTTC | CASSSGTGATYEQYF
. | TRBJ2-7 | many | TRBV29-1 | TGCAGCGTTGAAGGGTACTCCTACGAGCAGTACTTC | CSVEGYSYEQYF
. | TRBJ1-5 | many | TRBV7-8 | TGTGCCAGCACCCCGGGGCACAATCAGCCCCAGCATTTT | CASTPGHNQPQHF
TRBD2 | TRBJ2-1 | many | TRBV9 | TGTGCCAGCGGGACTAGCCCATTTGTCAGCTCCTACAATGAGCAGTTCTTC | CASGTSPFVSSYNEQFF
. | TRBJ2-1 | many | TRBV12-3/TRBV12-4 | TGTGCCAGCAGTTTACCAATGAACAATGAGCAGTTCTTC | CASSLPMNNEQFF
. | TRBJ1-6 | . | TRBV6-1 | TGTGCCAGCAGTGAAAAGAGGTTGAGAGATAATTCACCCCTCCACTTT | CASSEKRLRDNSPLHF
TRBD1 | TRBJ1-1 | few | TRBV20-1 | TGCAGTGCTGAGGGACAGCAAGCTTTCTTT | CSAEGQQAFF
. | TRBJ2-5 | . | TRBV5-4 | TGTGCCAGCAGCTGGGGCCGGGATGAGACCCAGTACTTC | CASSWGRDETQYF
. | TRBJ2-1 | few | TRBV5-1 | TGCGCCAGCAGCTTGGAGGGGTCACGGGAGCAGTTCTTC | CASSLEGSREQFF
. | TRBJ2-2 | few | TRBV19 | TGTGCCAGTAGAAAGGGCTTTGCGAACACCGGGGAGCTGTTTTTT | CASRKGFANTGELFF
. | TRBJ2-3 | . | TRBV5-6 | TGTGCCAGTGGGGGAGTAGGTCAGGCATTGGATACGCAGTATTTT | CASGGVGQALDTQYF
. | TRBJ2-3 | many | TRBV6-2/TRBV6-3 | TGTGCCAGCAGTTACGCACCAGACAAAATTGCAGATACGCAGTATTTT | CASSYAPDKIADTQYF
. | TRBJ2-5 | few | TRBV29-1 | TGCAGCGTCCAAGACACCGGGCGGGAGACCCAGTACTTC | CSVQDTGRETQYF
. | TRBJ2-7 | few | TRBV27 | TGTGCCAGCAGTTTAAGCAGGGCGGAGTACGAGCAGTACTTC | CASSLSRAEYEQYF
TRBD2 | TRBJ2-1 | few | TRBV18 | TGTGCCAGCTCACCACCGGGTTCCGCGGGGGGCGGTGAGCAGTTCTTC | CASSPPGSAGGGEQFF
. | TRBJ2-7 | many | TRBV29-1 | TGCAGCGCCGGGCCCGTGGGGGCCTACGAGCAGTACTTC | CSAGPVGAYEQYF